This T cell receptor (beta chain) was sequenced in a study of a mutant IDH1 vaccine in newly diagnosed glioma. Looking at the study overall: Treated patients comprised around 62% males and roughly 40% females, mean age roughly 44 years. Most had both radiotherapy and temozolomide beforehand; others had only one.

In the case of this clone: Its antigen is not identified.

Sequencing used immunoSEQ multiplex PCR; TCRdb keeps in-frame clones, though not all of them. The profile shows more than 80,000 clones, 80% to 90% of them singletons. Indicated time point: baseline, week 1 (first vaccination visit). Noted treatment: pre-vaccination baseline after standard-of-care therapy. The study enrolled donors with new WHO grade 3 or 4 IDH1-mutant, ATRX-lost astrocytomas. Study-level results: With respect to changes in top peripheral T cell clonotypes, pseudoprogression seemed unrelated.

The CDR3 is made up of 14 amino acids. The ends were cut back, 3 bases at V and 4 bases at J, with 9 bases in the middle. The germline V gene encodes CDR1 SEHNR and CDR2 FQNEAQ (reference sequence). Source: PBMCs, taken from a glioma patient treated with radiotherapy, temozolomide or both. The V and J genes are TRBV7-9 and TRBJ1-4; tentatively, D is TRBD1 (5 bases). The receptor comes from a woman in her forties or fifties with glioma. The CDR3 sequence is CASSLIGGNEKLFF. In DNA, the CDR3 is TGTGCCAGCAGCTTGATTGGGGGTAATGAAAAACTGTTTTTT.